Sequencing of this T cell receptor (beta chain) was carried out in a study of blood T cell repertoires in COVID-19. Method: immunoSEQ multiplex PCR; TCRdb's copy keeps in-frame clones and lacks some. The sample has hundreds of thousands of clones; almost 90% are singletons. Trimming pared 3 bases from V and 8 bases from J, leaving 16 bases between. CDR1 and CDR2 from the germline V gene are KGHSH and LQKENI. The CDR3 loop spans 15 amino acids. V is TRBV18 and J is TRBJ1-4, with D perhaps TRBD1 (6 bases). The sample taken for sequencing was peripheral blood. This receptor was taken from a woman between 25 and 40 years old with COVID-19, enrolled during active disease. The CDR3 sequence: CASSPPGHQWEKLFF. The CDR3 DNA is TGTGCCAGCTCACCTCCGGGACACCAGTGGGAAAAACTGTTTTTT.